Shown below are 19 T cell receptor beta chains from a single sample sequenced in a study of blood T cell repertoires in COVID-19. Assay used: immunoSEQ multiplex PCR; TCRdb lists only in-frame clones, some missing. The repertoire holds more than 100,000 clones, with around nine tenths as singletons. Sequenced input: peripheral blood. The source of these receptors is a man over 45 with active or convalescent COVID-19.

The gene calls are TRBV28 and TRBJ1-6; D remains ambiguous. Trimming shortened V by 6 bases and J by 8 bases, and 17 bases separated the two germline ends. Per germline, CDR1 MDHEN and CDR2 SYDVKM. This CDR3 spans 15 amino acids. CDR3 in amino acids: CASSRNSIPDSPLHF. The CDR3 region has the DNA TGTGCCAGCAGCCGAAATTCTATACCCGATTCACCCCTCCACTTT.

The gene calls are TRBV5-4 and TRBJ2-5; 7 nucleotides align to TRBD1. Germline values: CDR1 SGHNT, CDR2 YYREEE (reference sequence). V was pared by 4 bases and J by 5 bases, with 11 bases of the junction left unmatched. The CDR3 consists of 15 residues. The CDR3 DNA sequence: TGTGCCAGCAGCGCAAAACAGGGGCCGGGGGAGACCCAGTACTTC. This encodes CASSAKQGPGETQYF.

The V call is TRBV5-4, the J call TRBJ2-1; D gene uncertain. V was clipped by 0 bases and J by 2 bases, with 9 bases between them. This CDR3 region has 15 residues. The V gene's germline CDR1 is SGHNT and CDR2 YYREEE (reference sequence). The chain's CDR3 is CASSLGSDPYNEQFF. The CDR3 region has the DNA TGTGCCAGCAGCTTGGGTTCAGATCCCTACAATGAGCAGTTCTTC.

The J gene is TRBJ1-1, the V gene TRBV19; 8 bases map to TRBD1. Trimming at V came to 6 bases and at J to 1 base, leaving 4 bases not matched to a gene. Germline V lookup: CDR1 LNHDA, CDR2 SQIVND (reference sequence). The CDR3 covers 14 residues. CDR3 coding DNA: TGTGCCAGTAGATGGACAGGGAGGAACACTGAAGCTTTCTTT. Translated, it gives CASRWTGRNTEAFF. Using reference TRBV19 and TRBJ1-1 for the parts outside the CDR3, the full variable domain is DGGITQSPKYLFRKEGQNVTLSCEQNLNHDAMYWYRQDPGQGLRLIYYSQIVNDFQKGDIAEGYSVSREKKESFPLTVTSAQKNPTAFYLCASRWTGRNTEAFFGQGTRLTVV.

The gene calls are TRBV29-1 and TRBJ2-5; D may be TRBD2 (5 bases). Germline CDR1 SQVTM, CDR2 ANQGSEA. Trimming took off 4 bases at V and 2 bases at J, with 8 bases between the two ends. CDR3 length equals 12 residues. CDR3 nucleotide sequence: TGCAGCGTTGGCCCGGGGCAAGAGACCCAGTACTTC. Translating gives CSVGPGQETQYF.

J is TRBJ2-7 and V is TRBV27; D might be TRBD1 (6 bases). The ends were cut back, 0 bases at V and 7 bases at J, with 16 bases in the middle. The CDR3 totals 15 residues. Germline V CDR1 and CDR2: MNHEY, SMNVEV (reference sequence). This CDR3 is CASSLSGGRSREQYF. The CDR3 coding sequence is TGTGCCAGCAGTTTATCAGGGGGTCGGAGTAGGGAGCAGTACTTC.

V is TRBV3-1 (or the pseudogene TRBV3-2) and J is TRBJ2-5; tentative D call: TRBD1 (5 bases). The germline V gene encodes CDR1 LGHDT and CDR2 YNNKEL (reference sequence). The CDR3 covers 13 residues. With 0 bases removed from V and 6 bases from J, the gap between germline ends came to 8 bases. As DNA, the CDR3 is TGTGCCAGCAGCCAAGAGTACAGGCAGACCCAGTACTTC. Translation gives CASSQEYRQTQYF.

The chain employs TRBV2 and TRBJ1-1; possibly TRBD1 for D (5 bases). This CDR3 comprises 13 residues. The V end lost 4 bases, the J end lost 4 bases, and 10 bases lay between the germline ends. CDR1 is SNHLY, CDR2 FYNNEI, per germline. CDR3 nucleotides: TGTGCCAGCAGTGTGAGCAGGGCCACTGAAGCTTTCTTT. It specifies CASSVSRATEAFF.

The chain joins TRBV28 to TRBJ1-6; 10 bases agree with TRBD1. The CDR3 loop spans 18 amino acids. V lost 4 bases to trimming and J lost 3 bases; unmatched junction nucleotides: 9. Germline lookup yields CDR1 MDHEN and CDR2 SYDVKM. This CDR3 reads CASSSQDRGRVYNSPLHF. Written as DNA, the CDR3 is TGTGCCAGCAGTTCCCAAGACAGGGGGCGCGTCTATAATTCACCCCTCCACTTT.

CDR3 sequence: CSAGGRYGYTF. Written as DNA, the CDR3 is TGCAGCGCAGGGGGCCGCTATGGCTACACCTTC. The rearrangement links TRBV20-1 to TRBJ1-2; 8 positions match TRBD1. The CDR3 totals 11 residues. CDR1 is DFQATT, CDR2 SNEGSKA, per germline (reference sequence).

The chain combines TRBV5-4 with TRBJ2-1; 7 bases map to TRBD1. The CDR3 contains 15 residues. With 1 base clipped from V and 3 bases from J, the junction kept 4 bases outside the gene matches. CDR1 SGHNT and CDR2 YYREEE come from the germline V gene (reference sequence). The CDR3 loop reads CASSLSGQSYNEQFF. The CDR3 DNA follows: TGTGCCAGCAGCTTGTCGGGACAGAGCTACAATGAGCAGTTCTTC.

The chain is built from TRBV19 and TRBJ1-5; a weak D match, TRBD1 (6 bases). CDR3 length: 15 amino acids. Deletions cut 7 bases from V and 2 bases from J, with 15 bases between. CDR1 and CDR2 from the germline V gene are LNHDA and SQIVND (reference sequence). CDR3 sequence (DNA): TGTGCCAGTAATCTGGGGGCGGCGGGCAATCAGCCCCAGCATTTT. This gives the protein CASNLGAAGNQPQHF.

This clone was detected once. This chain joins TRBV19 and TRBJ1-5, with 10 nucleotides matching TRBD1. The CDR3 covers 14 residues. The V and J ends lost 4 bases and 5 bases, in that order; junction bases with no gene match: 2. Germline V gene sequence: CDR1 LNHDA, CDR2 SQIVND (reference sequence). Here the CDR3 DNA reads TGTGCCAGTAGTAGGGACAGGGGCGATCAGCCCCAGCATTTT. Its protein is CASSRDRGDQPQHF.

In this sample, this clone turned up a few times. The J gene is TRBJ1-2, the V gene TRBV24-1, with 8 bases aligning to TRBD1. V lost 7 bases and J lost 1; bases outside the gene matches: 4. CDR1 is KGHDR, CDR2 SFDVKD, per germline. The CDR3 is 14 amino acids. CDR3 residues: CATSRQGLNYGYTF. The CDR3 coding sequence is TGTGCCACCAGCCGACAGGGGCTTAACTATGGCTACACCTTC.

The CDR3 DNA is TGTGCCAGCAGCCTAAACTCTGGGGCCAACGTCCTGACTTTC. It translates to CASSLNSGANVLTF. V gene TRBV11-3 combines with J gene TRBJ2-6; the D is unclear. Germline CDR1 reads SGHNT; CDR2 reads YENEEA. Trimming cost V 5 bases and J 0 bases, with 5 bases left between them. The CDR3 consists of 14 residues.

This sequence joins TRBV2 and TRBJ2-3; the D is unclear. The germline V and J ends were trimmed by 7 bases and 0 bases, with 11 bases remaining between them. This CDR3 region has 14 residues. CDR1 is SNHLY and CDR2 is FYNNEI in the germline V gene. CDR3 in amino acids: CASTPLVSTDTQYF. The CDR3 coding sequence is TGTGCCAGCACTCCTCTAGTGAGCACAGATACGCAGTATTTT.

The V and J genes are TRBV6-6 and TRBJ1-2, with D perhaps TRBD1 (6 bases). The CDR3 is 15 amino acids. The V gene's germline CDR1 is MNHNY and CDR2 SVGAGI (reference sequence). Trimming removed 2 bases from V and 4 bases from J, with 14 bases in between. As DNA, the CDR3 is TGTGCCAGCAGTTACCCCACAGGGTTGGCCTATGGCTACACCTTC. Translation gives CASSYPTGLAYGYTF.

The J gene is TRBJ1-2, the V gene TRBV12-2; the D segment call TRBD1 is taken from the table without a DNA check. TRBV12-2 is recorded as a pseudogene. The CDR3 has 17 residues. The CDR3 DNA is TGTGCAAGTCGCTTAGCCACAGGGGATGATTCTAACTATGGCTACACCTTC. Its protein product is CASRLATGDDSNYGYTF.

The chain employs TRBV6-5 and TRBJ2-2, with 8 nucleotides matching TRBD1. The ends lost 3 bases at V and 7 bases at J; junction bases unmatched: 7. Germline CDR1 and CDR2: MNHEY and SVGAGI. This CDR3 is built from 15 residues. This chain's CDR3 is CASSYLTGGDGELFF. DNA for the CDR3: TGTGCCAGCAGTTATTTAACAGGGGGTGACGGGGAGCTGTTTTTT.